The next 11 T cell receptor beta chains were all read from a single sample in a study of blood T cell repertoires in COVID-19. Libraries were prepared by immunoSEQ multiplex PCR; TCRdb keeps only in-frame clonotypes and omits some of them. The sample has roughly 200,000 clones, 84% seen once. The material sequenced was PBMCs or T cells enriched from blood (not recorded which). These receptors all come from a woman in her 30s who had been exposed to COVID-19.

This clone was observed a few times. The gene calls are TRBV10-2 and TRBJ1-5; D call uncertain. This CDR3 comprises 13 residues. Trimming shortened V by 0 bases and J by 7 bases, and 7 bases separated the two germline ends. In germline, CDR1 is WSHSY, CDR2 SAAADI. This CDR3 is CASSESARQPQHF. The CDR3 coding sequence is TGCGCCAGCAGTGAGTCCGCGAGACAGCCCCAGCATTTT.

The rearrangement joins TRBV9 to TRBJ2-7; 9 bases are shared with TRBD1. Germline assignment: CDR1 SGDLS and CDR2 YYNGEE. Germline trimming cut 4 bases from V and 4 bases from J; bases unmatched to any gene: 15. The CDR3 loop spans 17 amino acids. This CDR3 is CASSPLMGTGIFYEQYF. The CDR3 DNA sequence: TGTGCCAGCAGCCCCTTAATGGGGACAGGGATTTTTTACGAGCAGTACTTC.

The chain has TRBV12-3 or TRBV12-4 and TRBJ2-3; D is perhaps TRBD1 (5 bases). This CDR3 has 13 amino acids. The V gene lost 7 bases and the J gene lost 0 bases, with 8 bases spanning the gap. The DNA for the CDR3 is TGTGCCAGCAAGCGACAGAGCACAGATACGCAGTATTTT. It yields the protein CASKRQSTDTQYF.

The genes are TRBV7-9 and TRBJ2-3; 9 bases are a match to TRBD2. Germline-derived CDR1 and CDR2 are SEHNR and FQNEAQ (reference sequence). CDR3 length: 16 residues. V gave up 5 bases and J gave up 4 bases; unmatched junction bases: 10. CDR3: CASSTPGLAASDTQYF. CDR3 nucleotide sequence: TGTGCCAGCAGCACCCCGGGACTAGCAGCATCAGATACGCAGTATTTT.

The chain links TRBV4-3 to TRBJ1-2; D gene unclear. This CDR3 region has 16 residues. Trimming removed 0 bases from V and 7 bases from J, with 18 bases in between. The germline V gene encodes CDR1 LGHNA and CDR2 YSLEER. CDR3 amino acids: CASSQDRGEPGSGYTF. CDR3 bases: TGCGCCAGCAGCCAAGACCGGGGTGAGCCGGGAAGTGGCTACACCTTC.

The chain carries TRBV3-1 (or the pseudogene TRBV3-2) and TRBJ2-2; 11 nucleotides align to TRBD1. CDR1 LGHDT and CDR2 YNNKEL come from the germline V gene (reference sequence). V gave up 7 bases and J gave up 6 bases; unmatched junction bases: 4. The CDR3 has 14 amino acids. Here the CDR3 reads CASKGQGGSGELFF. CDR3 nucleotide sequence: TGTGCCAGCAAGGGACAGGGGGGTTCCGGGGAGCTGTTTTTT.

CDR3 sequence (DNA): TGCGCCAGCAGCTTAGGGGCCGAGCAGTACTTC. Its protein is CASSLGAEQYF. The chain has TRBV5-1 and TRBJ2-7; TRBD1 might be the D (5 bases). Germline CDR1 and CDR2: SGHRS and YFSETQ. V was cut by 2 bases and J by 6 bases, with 6 bases left in between. The CDR3 has 11 amino acids.

This clone was counted a few times. The V gene is TRBV29-1, the J gene TRBJ2-5; TRBD2 aligns across 12 bases. Germline V gives CDR1 SQVTM, CDR2 ANQGSEA. The CDR3 is made up of 14 amino acids. The V segment lost 7 bases and the J segment 2 bases; nucleotides outside the gene matches: 5. CDR3 protein: CSALGLAGQETQYF. The CDR3 region has the DNA TGCAGCGCTCTCGGACTAGCGGGACAAGAGACCCAGTACTTC. The variable domain in full, completed from reference TRBV29-1 and TRBJ2-5, reads SAVISQKPSRDICQRGTSLTIQCQVDSQVTMMFWYRQQPGQSLTLIATANQGSEATYESGFVIDKFPISRPNLTFSTLTVSNMSPEDSSIYLCSALGLAGQETQYFGPGTRLLVL.

The rearrangement joins TRBV30 to TRBJ1-4; D possibly corresponds to TRBD1 (5 bases). Between the trimmed V and J ends, which lost 1 base and 8 bases, there was a span of 20 bases. Per the germline V gene, CDR1 is GTSNPN and CDR2 is SVGIG (reference sequence). The CDR3 consists of 16 residues. This CDR3 reads CAWSEVPGHGGEKLFF. The CDR3 DNA reads as TGTGCCTGGAGTGAGGTGCCAGGACACGGGGGGGAAAAACTGTTTTTT.

This sequence joins TRBV28 and TRBJ2-1; tentative D call: TRBD2 (6 bases). The V end was cut by 5 bases, the J end by 1 base, with 12 bases between. Germline loops: CDR1 MDHEN, CDR2 SYDVKM. There are 15 residues in the CDR3. The CDR3 here is CASSPPGGSYNEQFF. The CDR3 nucleotides read TGTGCCAGCAGTCCCCCCGGGGGTTCCTACAATGAGCAGTTCTTC.

The table lists this clone with a count of one. The genes are TRBV4-1 and TRBJ2-7, with TRBD1 matching 9 bases. V dropped 3 bases and J dropped 7; count of bases not matched to a gene: 4. The length of the CDR3 is 13 residues. Germline V gene lookup returns CDR1 MGHRA and CDR2 YSYEKL. This chain's CDR3 is CASSQNRGREQYF. CDR3 nucleotides: TGCGCCAGCAGCCAGAACAGGGGGCGGGAGCAGTACTTC.